This is a list of T cell receptor beta chains from one sample in a study of shared clonotypes between healthy human individuals. Clones were read by immunoSEQ multiplex PCR, and TCRdb kept only the in-frame ones, dropping some. The sample comprises 2 million to 2.5 million clones, approximately 96% of which are singletons, and around 0.13% rests with the top ten. Input material: naive CD4+ T cells sorted from blood. The receptor source for this set is a man younger than 35 in good health. CDR3s include the opening cysteine and the closing phenylalanine or tryptophan. A D gene is named only where the DNA matches it firmly. Some rows mark clone size as missing; the rest say once, few, many or name a class of expanded clone.

V gene	clone size	J gene	D gene	CDR3 protein
TRBV5-4	NA	TRBJ1-1	NA	CASSLASGINTEAFF
TRBV4-1	NA	TRBJ2-2	TRBD2	CASSPSGAGGSYAGELFF
TRBV9	NA	TRBJ1-2	TRBD1	CASSAGQGNYGYTF
TRBV6-1	NA	TRBJ2-1	TRBD1	CASRWGQGAYNEQFF
TRBV2	NA	TRBJ2-1	NA	CASGGRARAASNEQFF
TRBV5-1	NA	TRBJ1-1	NA	CASSEDGTAAKYEAFF
TRBV5-5	NA	TRBJ2-7	NA	CASSSIGEELYEQYF
TRBV10-3	once	TRBJ2-6	TRBD2	CAISSTSADSGANVLTF
TRBV5-4	NA	TRBJ1-5	NA	CASSLDGYRNNQPQHF
TRBV30	NA	TRBJ2-6	NA	CAWRDGTGPGAGANVLTF
TRBV7-2	NA	TRBJ2-7	TRBD1	CASSTRTGGYEQYF
TRBV5-1	NA	TRBJ2-3	TRBD2	CASSGGLARDTQYF
TRBV11-2	NA	TRBJ2-2	TRBD2	CASSFTSGKAAGELFF